The 24 T cell receptor beta chains presented below share a single source sample, sequenced in a study of T cells after yellow fever vaccination. TCRdb recomputed calls from the 5' RACE reads with MiXCR, one row per CDR3 protein. The table records around 310,000 distinct CDR3 sequences, about 8.7% of them present only once. The sample in question was PBMCs, obtained on the day of the first yellow fever vaccination. Source of these receptors: a man younger than 30 who received the YFV17D yellow fever vaccine.

There are a few counts of this clonotype. This chain connects TRBV15 to TRBJ2-2, with TRBD2 matching 8 bases. Germline V gene data show CDR1 as LNHNV and CDR2 as YYDKDF (reference sequence). V lost 0 bases and J lost 7; bases outside the gene matches: 7. The CDR3 extends over 16 amino acids. CDR3 sequence reads: CATSRDPGAGGGELFF. DNA of the CDR3: TGTGCCACCAGCAGAGATCCAGGGGCGGGAGGCGGGGAGCTGTTTTTT. Looking up the rest from reference TRBV15 and TRBJ2-2 gives the full variable domain: DAMVIQNPRYQVTQFGKPVTLSCSQTLNHNVMYWYQQKSSQAPKLLFHYYDKDFNNEADTPDNFQSRRPNTSFCFLDIRSPGLGDTAMYLCATSRDPGAGGGELFFGEGSRLTVL.

In its sample, this clonotype was seen a few times. The J gene is TRBJ1-5, the V gene TRBV7-2, with D possibly TRBD1 on 5 matching bases. From germline, CDR1 is SGHTA and CDR2 FQGNSA. The V end was cut by 8 bases, the J end by 3 bases, with 11 bases between. The CDR3 sequence is 13 residues long. The CDR3 region is CASLQDLNQPQHF. CDR3 in DNA: TGTGCCAGCCTACAGGACCTCAATCAGCCCCAGCATTTT.

This clonotype has only a few counts. The J gene is TRBJ2-7, the V gene TRBV4-3; D is possibly TRBD1 (5 bases). CDR3 length: 14 amino acids. V lost 0 bases and J lost 6, with 12 bases in between. Germline values: CDR1 LGHNA, CDR2 YSLEER. The CDR3 nucleotides are TGCGCCAGCAGCCAAGATAGGGCAGGGCCCGAGCAGTACTTC. Translating it yields CASSQDRAGPEQYF.

This chain links TRBV6-1 with TRBJ2-3, with D unclear. Germline loops: CDR1 MNHNS, CDR2 SASEGT. CDR3 length: 15 amino acids. The ends were cut back, 3 bases at V and 0 bases at J, with 10 bases in the middle. The CDR3 reads CASSDDGVSTDTQYF. In DNA form, the CDR3 reads TGTGCCAGCAGTGACGACGGAGTTAGCACAGATACGCAGTATTTT.

This clonotype was detected many times. This chain links TRBV30 with TRBJ2-1, with TRBD2 identical over 11 bases. The V segment lost 3 bases and the J segment 3 bases; nucleotides outside the gene matches: 1. CDR3 length: 14 amino acids. Germline loops: CDR1 GTSNPN, CDR2 SVGIG (reference sequence). This chain's CDR3 is CAWSLAGGYNEQFF. CDR3 in DNA: TGTGCCTGGAGCCTAGCGGGGGGCTACAATGAGCAGTTCTTC.

There are many counts of this clonotype. The chain combines TRBV4-3 with TRBJ1-5; D remains ambiguous. There are 14 residues in the CDR3. Trimming shortened V by 1 base and J by 1 base, and 5 bases separated the two germline ends. The germline CDR1 and CDR2 sequences are LGHNA and YSLEER. The CDR3 loop is CASSQAWSNQPQHF. The CDR3 nucleotides read TGCGCCAGCAGCCAAGCATGGAGCAATCAGCCCCAGCATTTT.

The sample holds a few counts of this clonotype. The chain uses TRBV4-1 and TRBJ2-1, with 8 bases fitting TRBD1. V gave up 0 bases and J gave up 8 bases; unmatched junction bases: 12. Germline V gene lookup returns CDR1 MGHRA and CDR2 YSYEKL. There are 17 residues in the CDR3. The CDR3 sequence: CASSQEWSQGALDEQFF. CDR3 coding DNA: TGCGCCAGCAGCCAAGAGTGGTCCCAGGGGGCGCTGGATGAGCAGTTCTTC.

This clonotype has more than one count but fewer than ten. The chain combines TRBV7-3 with TRBJ2-2, with a weak D call TRBD2 (7 bases). Germline lookup yields CDR1 SGHTA and CDR2 FQGTGA. Trimming shortened V by 5 bases and J by 3 bases, and 13 bases separated the two germline ends. The CDR3 loop spans 15 amino acids. CDR3 loop: CASSGRGADTGELFF. Written as DNA, the CDR3 is TGTGCCAGCAGCGGCCGGGGGGCGGACACCGGGGAGCTGTTTTTT.

This clonotype was counted many times. V gene TRBV5-1 combines with J gene TRBJ1-6; D remains unclear. V shed 0 bases and J shed 9 bases, with 7 bases lying between them. The CDR3 covers 13 residues. In germline, CDR1 is SGHRS, CDR2 YFSETQ. The CDR3 region is CASSLGRASPLHF. Here the CDR3 DNA reads TGCGCCAGCAGCTTGGGCCGGGCTTCACCCCTCCACTTT.

The J gene is TRBJ1-2, the V gene TRBV4-1; possible D gene TRBD1, 5 bases. This CDR3 has 16 amino acids. Germline V lookup: CDR1 MGHRA, CDR2 YSYEKL. Trimming pared 4 bases from V and 4 bases from J, leaving 19 bases between. The CDR3 DNA is TGCGCCAGCAGCCCTATGAGGGACGTACGAACCTATGGCTACACCTTC. Amino acid sequence: CASSPMRDVRTYGYTF.

This clonotype has more than one count but fewer than ten. The chain employs TRBV12-3 or TRBV12-4 and TRBJ2-5; D may correspond to TRBD1 or TRBD2 (7 bases each). V dropped 7 bases and J dropped 2 bases, with 20 bases sitting between them. The CDR3 spans 16 residues. In nucleotides, the CDR3 is TGTGCCAGCATCCAAAGGGGGCGGGGGATACAAGAGACCCAGTACTTC. It translates to CASIQRGRGIQETQYF.

This clonotype has only a few counts. CDR3 loop: CAWSLGGTDTQYF. The CDR3 DNA reads TGTGCCTGGAGCCTCGGGGGCACAGATACGCAGTATTTT. The V gene is TRBV30, the J gene TRBJ2-3, with a tentative D call TRBD2 (5 bases). The V gene lost 3 bases and the J gene lost 1 base, with 8 bases spanning the gap. This CDR3 has 13 amino acids. Per the germline V gene, CDR1 is GTSNPN and CDR2 is SVGIG (reference sequence).

This clonotype occurred a few times. The rearrangement links TRBV6-1 to TRBJ1-2; 7 bases are shared with TRBD1. V shed 5 bases and J 7 bases; nucleotides not matched to a gene: 7. Germline V gene sequence: CDR1 MNHNS, CDR2 SASEGT. The CDR3 runs 13 residues. In DNA form, the CDR3 reads TGTGCCAGCAGTCAGGGACAGACGACTGGCTACACCTTC. This sequence encodes CASSQGQTTGYTF.

Details on this clonotype: One end of the junction fails to match germline, which may point to a read error. The V gene is TRBV7-7, the J gene TRBJ1-2; 7 nucleotides line up with TRBD1. Germline V gene lookup returns CDR1 SSHAT and CDR2 FNYEAQ (reference sequence). The CDR3 is made up of 16 amino acids. The CDR3 loop reads CASSLVLTGDRHGYTF. CDR3 DNA sequence: TGTGCTAGCAGCTTAGTTCTCACAGGGGATCGCCATGGCTACACCTTC.

The table lists this clonotype with many counts. The chain links TRBV20-1 to TRBJ2-1; 10 bases align to TRBD2. There are 21 residues in the CDR3. The trim removed 5 bases at V and 8 bases at J, leaving 30 bases unmatched. Germline assignment: CDR1 DFQATT and CDR2 SNEGSKA (reference sequence). CDR3 DNA: TGCAGTGCTGTTAGCGGGGGGCTATACCCAGGGGATATTCATAATCTCCATGAGCAGTTCTTC. Encoded protein: CSAVSGGLYPGDIHNLHEQFF.

The chain couples TRBV11-2 to TRBJ2-7; D unclear. V was clipped by 6 bases and J by 4 bases, with 16 bases between them. Germline-derived CDR1 and CDR2 are SGHAT and FQNNGV. This CDR3 is 14 amino acids long. In DNA form, the CDR3 reads TGTGCCAGCAGATCGGGCCCCGGACCGTACGAGCAGTACTTC. This encodes CASRSGPGPYEQYF.

CDR3 region: CSATGGTGSYNEQFF. DNA of the CDR3: TGCAGTGCAACGGGGGGGACAGGGAGCTACAATGAGCAGTTCTTC. The V call is TRBV20-1, the J call TRBJ2-1, with D perhaps TRBD1 (9 bases). Germline loops: CDR1 DFQATT, CDR2 SNEGSKA (reference sequence). Between the trimmed V and J ends, which lost 6 bases and 3 bases, there was a span of 18 bases. The CDR3 covers 15 residues.

The V gene is TRBV11-2, the J gene TRBJ2-1; 14 bases match TRBD2. V gave up 5 bases and J gave up 3 bases; unmatched junction bases: 3. The CDR3 sequence is 16 residues long. Germline V gene sequence: CDR1 SGHAT, CDR2 FQNNGV. The CDR3 here is CASSMGLAGDYNEQFF. Here the CDR3 DNA reads TGTGCCAGCAGCATGGGACTAGCGGGGGACTACAATGAGCAGTTCTTC.

In its sample, this clonotype was seen a few times. The chain has TRBV18 and TRBJ2-7, with D unclear. Trimming shortened V by 1 base and J by 2 bases, and 9 bases separated the two germline ends. The length of the CDR3 is 14 residues. CDR1 is KGHSH, CDR2 LQKENI, per germline. The CDR3: CASSPQGNTYEQYV. CDR3 DNA: TGTGCCAGCTCACCACAGGGAAACACCTACGAGCAGTACGTC.

The V and J genes are TRBV20-1 and TRBJ2-3; the match to TRBD2 covers 10 bases. Germline lookup yields CDR1 DFQATT and CDR2 SNEGSKA (reference sequence). The CDR3 is 14 amino acids. With 3 bases clipped from V and 3 bases from J, the junction kept 3 bases outside the gene matches. The CDR3 sequence is CSARASGGTDTQYF. The CDR3 coding sequence is TGCAGTGCTAGGGCTAGCGGGGGTACAGATACGCAGTATTTT.

This clonotype was observed a handful of times. CDR3 bases: TGTGCCAGCAAACGAGCCTATACAACAGATACGCAGTATTTT. Translating gives CASKRAYTTDTQYF. V is TRBV2 and J is TRBJ2-3; the D is unclear. The CDR3 spans 14 residues. Trimming pared 7 bases from V and 3 bases from J, leaving 14 bases between. From germline, CDR1 is SNHLY and CDR2 FYNNEI.

This clonotype occurred many times. The CDR3 loop reads CASSRTAGNTIYF. In nucleotides, the CDR3 is TGTGCCAGCAGCCGGACAGCCGGAAACACCATATATTTT. This chain uses TRBV25-1 with TRBJ1-3; TRBD1 might be the D (6 bases). This CDR3 comprises 13 residues. Germline V CDR1 and CDR2: MGHDK, SYGVNS. The V end was cut by 6 bases, the J end by 4 bases, with 10 bases between.

The chain has TRBV20-1 and TRBJ1-5; D is ambiguous. CDR1 DFQATT and CDR2 SNEGSKA come from the germline V gene (reference sequence). Trimming stripped 6 bases from V and 0 bases from J, with 9 bases between. CDR3 length: 13 amino acids. CDR3 coding DNA: TGCAGTGCCAGGAAGGGTAGCAATCAGCCCCAGCATTTT. This gives the protein CSARKGSNQPQHF.

In this sample, this clonotype turned up a few times. The chain has TRBV27 and TRBJ1-2; unclear D gene. CDR3 length: 13 amino acids. Germline CDR1 MNHEY, CDR2 SMNVEV (reference sequence). V was shortened by 3 bases and J by 8 bases, with 13 bases between the two germline ends. This CDR3 reads CASSFRVPWGYTF. In DNA, the CDR3 is TGTGCCAGCAGTTTTAGAGTCCCTTGGGGCTACACCTTC.